Below are 9 T cell receptor beta chains sequenced from a single sample in a study of blood T cell repertoires in COVID-19. Only in-frame clones appear in the TCRdb table, and some are missing; sequencing was by immunoSEQ multiplex PCR. This repertoire shows about 170,000 clones, about nine tenths found once; its top ten account for roughly 3%. The sequencing sample was made of peripheral blood. Receptors originate from a man between 65 and 80 years old with acute or convalescent COVID-19.

The chain has TRBV18 and TRBJ2-5; the D is unclear. CDR3 length: 13 residues. Germline assignment: CDR1 KGHSH and CDR2 LQKENI. Deletions cut 3 bases from V and 6 bases from J, with 11 bases between. CDR3 sequence: CASSPPSWQTQYF. The CDR3 coding sequence is TGTGCCAGCTCACCTCCCTCTTGGCAGACCCAGTACTTC.

This rearrangement joins TRBV30 to TRBJ2-3; a possible D gene is TRBD2 (6 bases). The V end was cut by 5 bases, the J end by 4 bases, with 13 bases between. This CDR3 has 13 amino acids. Germline values: CDR1 GTSNPN, CDR2 SVGIG (reference sequence). The CDR3 region is CAWAGLSADTQYF. Written as DNA, the CDR3 is TGTGCCTGGGCCGGACTAAGCGCAGATACGCAGTATTTT.

The genes are TRBV9 and TRBJ2-1, with 8 bases fitting TRBD1. V shed 0 bases, J shed 8 bases, and the junction held 7 bases outside the gene matches. This CDR3 is 15 amino acids long. Per the germline V gene, CDR1 is SGDLS and CDR2 is YYNGEE. This CDR3 is CASSVAPTGDHEQFF. In DNA form, the CDR3 reads TGTGCCAGCAGCGTAGCCCCGACAGGGGATCATGAGCAGTTCTTC.

This chain joins TRBV7-7 and TRBJ2-4; 9 bases are a match to TRBD1. This CDR3 has 16 amino acids. With 4 bases clipped from V and 9 bases from J, the junction kept 13 bases outside the gene matches. CDR1 and CDR2 (germline): SSHAT, FNYEAQ (reference sequence). Written as DNA, the CDR3 is TGTGCCAGCAGCTCGAGGGGGGACAGGGTTATTGCCATTCAGTACTTC. Residues: CASSSRGDRVIAIQYF.

The chain recombines TRBV5-1 with TRBJ2-7, with unresolved D. V dropped 3 bases and J dropped 12 bases, with 16 bases sitting between them. CDR3 length: 12 amino acids. CDR1 is SGHRS and CDR2 is YFSETQ in the germline V gene. CDR3 nucleotides: TGCGCCAGCAGCTACCCCGAGGAGCGTTGGTACTTC. Its translation is CASSYPEERWYF.

This clone showed up just a few times. The gene calls are TRBV7-2 and TRBJ2-2; tentative D call: TRBD1 (6 bases). CDR3 length equals 15 residues. Deletions cut 1 base from V and 4 bases from J, with 10 bases between. The germline CDR1 and CDR2 sequences are SGHTA and FQGNSA. The CDR3 here is CASSLDGTITGELFF. CDR3 nucleotides: TGTGCCAGCAGCTTAGACGGGACAATCACCGGGGAGCTGTTTTTT.

V and J are TRBV3-1 (or the pseudogene TRBV3-2) and TRBJ2-7; 8 bases are a match to TRBD1. The junction had 7 bases not matched to a gene; V was cut back by 6 bases and J by 3 bases. The CDR3 has 14 amino acids. The germline V gene encodes CDR1 LGHDT and CDR2 YNNKEL (reference sequence). The CDR3 spells CASSAGQDYYEQYF. CDR3 DNA: TGTGCCAGCAGTGCGGGACAGGACTACTACGAGCAGTACTTC.

V gene TRBV7-6 combines with J gene TRBJ1-6, with a tentative D call TRBD1 (6 bases). There are 15 residues in the CDR3. V gave up 6 bases and J gave up 6 bases, with 15 bases separating them. The germline gives CDR1 SGHVS, CDR2 FNYEAQ. CDR3 residues: CASSPRGGLNSPLHF. The CDR3 coding sequence is TGTGCCAGCAGTCCCCGGGGGGGCCTTAATTCACCCCTCCACTTT.

The V call is TRBV10-3, the J call TRBJ1-2, with D possibly being TRBD1 (5 bases). Trimming pared 5 bases from V and 4 bases from J, leaving 11 bases between. The CDR3 has 13 residues. From germline, CDR1 is ENHRY and CDR2 SYGVKD. CDR3 nucleotide sequence: TGTGCCATCAGTACGCAGGGAGGCTATGGCTACACCTTC. Its translation: CAISTQGGYGYTF.